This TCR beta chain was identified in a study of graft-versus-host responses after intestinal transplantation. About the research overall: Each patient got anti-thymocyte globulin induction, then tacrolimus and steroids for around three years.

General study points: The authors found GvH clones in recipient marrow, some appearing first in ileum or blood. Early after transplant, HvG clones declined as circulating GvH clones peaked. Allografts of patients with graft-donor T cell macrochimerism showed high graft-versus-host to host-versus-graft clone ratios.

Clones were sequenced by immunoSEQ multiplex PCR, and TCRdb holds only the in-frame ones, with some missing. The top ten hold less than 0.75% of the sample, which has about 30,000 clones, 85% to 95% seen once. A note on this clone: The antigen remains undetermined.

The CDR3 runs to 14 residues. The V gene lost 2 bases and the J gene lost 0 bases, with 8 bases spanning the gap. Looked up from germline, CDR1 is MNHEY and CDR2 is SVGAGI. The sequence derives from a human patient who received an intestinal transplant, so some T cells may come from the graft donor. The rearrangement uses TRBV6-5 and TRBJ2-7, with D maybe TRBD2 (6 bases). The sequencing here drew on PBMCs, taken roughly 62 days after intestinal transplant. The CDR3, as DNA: TGTGCCAGCAGTTACGGAGGGTTCTCCTACGAGCAGTACTTC. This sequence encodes CASSYGGFSYEQYF.